These 28 T cell receptor beta chains came from one sample sequenced in a study of identical twins listed by TCRdb under 2016. Receptors were amplified or captured by 5' RACE. Data came from an Illumina HiSeq 2000. TCRdb reran the public reads through fastp at Q25 and MiXCR, keeping productive beta chains. Here each entry gathers all rows of one CDR3 protein and keeps the most common genes and DNA. The sample table shows 1.5 million to 2 million distinct CDR3 sequences, and 32% are seen once. The ten largest clonotypes hold around 0.3% of the sample. The sequenced sample was cord blood. The receptors were gathered from a newborn girl in good health.

V usage is TRBV11-2 and J usage is TRBJ1-2; D possibly corresponds to TRBD1 (5 bases). Germline V gene lookup returns CDR1 SGHAT and CDR2 FQNNGV. Between the trimmed V and J ends, which lost 3 bases and 6 bases, there was a span of 11 bases. CDR3 length: 13 residues. The CDR3 nucleotides are TGTGCCAGCAGCTTGGGACCGACGGATGGCTACACCTTC. Encoded protein: CASSLGPTDGYTF.

The chain has TRBV10-3 and TRBJ2-3; D unclear. This CDR3 is built from 13 residues. Trimming shortened V by 9 bases and J by 2 bases, and 12 bases separated the two germline ends. The germline CDR1 and CDR2 sequences are ENHRY and SYGVKD. CDR3 sequence: CAIGRAITDTQYF. CDR3 nucleotides: TGTGCCATAGGTCGGGCAATCACAGATACGCAGTATTTT.

The chain couples TRBV4-1 to TRBJ2-7; D unclear. This CDR3 contains 13 residues. Germline V lookup: CDR1 MGHRA, CDR2 YSYEKL. Trimming left V 3 bases short and J 4 bases short, with 10 bases between. DNA of the CDR3: TGCGCCAGCAGCCAGAGAGACTTTTACGAGCAGTACTTC. Translated: CASSQRDFYEQYF.

Points on this clonotype: One end of the junction does not line up with germline, which may come from a read error. The chain combines TRBV5-1 with TRBJ2-3, with 8 bases fitting TRBD2. This CDR3 is built from 16 residues. CDR1 and CDR2 (germline): SGHRS, YFSETQ. The CDR3 sequence is CASSSLLGGGTDTRYF. CDR3 nucleotides: TGCGCCAGCAGCTCCCTCCTCGGGGGGGGCACAGATACGCGGTATTTT.

This clonotype was counted between two and nine times. This rearrangement joins TRBV5-5 to TRBJ1-2, with D perhaps TRBD1 (6 bases). This CDR3 is 15 amino acids long. V was clipped by 5 bases and J by 0 bases, with 14 bases between them. Per germline, CDR1 SGHKS and CDR2 YYEKEE (reference sequence). Here the CDR3 DNA reads TGTGCCAGCAGACGAGGGACACGAGCTAACTATGGCTACACCTTC. Its protein product is CASRRGTRANYGYTF.

This clonotype was detected a few times. J is TRBJ2-2 and V is TRBV25-1, with D possibly being TRBD1 or TRBD2 (5 bases each). Germline values: CDR1 MGHDK, CDR2 SYGVNS. The CDR3 extends over 17 amino acids. V was cut by 4 bases and J by 6 bases, with 21 bases left in between. CDR3 coding DNA: TGTGCCAGCAGTGCAGAGCTTGGAGAAGGGACGCCCGGGGAGCTGTTTTTT. As protein: CASSAELGEGTPGELFF.

This clonotype was counted a few times. V is TRBV20-1 and J is TRBJ1-2; no definite D call. The CDR3 totals 12 residues. Germline CDR1 and CDR2: DFQATT and SNEGSKA (reference sequence). The V end lost 3 bases, the J end lost 1 base, and 6 bases lay between the germline ends. The CDR3 sequence is CSARLLNYGYTF. In DNA form, the CDR3 reads TGCAGTGCTAGGCTACTTAACTATGGCTACACCTTC.

This clonotype was found a few times. DNA for the CDR3: TGTGCCAGCAGCACCCAGGGACTAGCGGGCAATGAGCAGTACTTC. This codes for CASSTQGLAGNEQYF. This sequence joins TRBV12-3 or TRBV12-4 and TRBJ2-7; 12 bases align to TRBD2. V shed 6 bases and J 7 bases; nucleotides not matched to a gene: 10. This CDR3 region has 15 residues.

This clonotype was seen more than once but under ten times. The chain recombines TRBV7-2 with TRBJ2-2, with a tentative D call TRBD2 (5 bases). V was pared by 5 bases and J by 7 bases, with 11 bases between. CDR3 length: 13 amino acids. Germline V lookup: CDR1 SGHTA, CDR2 FQGNSA. This CDR3 is CASSPYRGGELFF. In nucleotides, the CDR3 is TGTGCCAGCAGCCCATATCGGGGCGGGGAGCTGTTTTTT.

In nucleotides, the CDR3 is TGTGCCAGCAGAAAAGAGAATGAAAAACTGTTTTTT. Protein product: CASRKENEKLFF. This chain uses TRBV28 with TRBJ1-4, with unresolved D. Germline V lookup: CDR1 MDHEN, CDR2 SYDVKM. The germline V and J ends were trimmed by 6 bases and 5 bases, with 7 bases remaining between them. This CDR3 region has 12 residues.

V and J are TRBV5-5 and TRBJ1-5; tentatively, D is TRBD1 (6 bases). Between the trimmed V and J ends, which lost 1 base and 7 bases, there was a span of 18 bases. Germline loops: CDR1 SGHKS, CDR2 YYEKEE (reference sequence). The CDR3 length is 16 residues. In DNA, the CDR3 is TGTGCCAGCAGCTTGCAAGCGGGGGGCCAAGGCCAGCCCCAGCATTTT. This encodes CASSLQAGGQGQPQHF.

The genes are TRBV20-1 and TRBJ2-3; 9 positions agree with TRBD2. CDR1 DFQATT and CDR2 SNEGSKA come from the germline V gene (reference sequence). Trimming took 2 bases from V and 6 from J; bases not matched to a gene: 6. CDR3 length equals 14 residues. DNA for the CDR3: TGCAGTGCTAGAAAACCTAGCGGGGTTGATACGCAGTATTTT. Translation: CSARKPSGVDTQYF.

This clonotype was seen a few times. V and J are TRBV21-1 and TRBJ1-1; no check of the table's D call, TRBD1, against the DNA was made. TRBV21-1 is reported as a pseudogene. The length of the CDR3 is 11 residues. The CDR3 DNA is TGTGCCAGCCCTAGGGCGTCCGAAGCTTTCTTT. This encodes CASPRASEAFF.

V is TRBV5-4 and J is TRBJ2-3; 7 bases match TRBD2. The V gene end was trimmed by 0 bases and the J gene end by 2 bases; junction bases not matched to a gene: 6. Germline V gene data show CDR1 as SGHNT and CDR2 as YYREEE (reference sequence). The CDR3 covers 16 residues. The DNA for the CDR3 is TGTGCCAGCAGCTTGGGAGGACTAGTCCTCACAGATACGCAGTATTTT. It specifies CASSLGGLVLTDTQYF.

Remarks on this clonotype: A read error may be the cause here, since a much bigger clone is one base away. This sequence joins TRBV25-1 and TRBJ2-3; the D call may be TRBD1 or TRBD2 (5 bases each). There are 17 residues in the CDR3. Between the trimmed V and J ends, which lost 1 base and 0 bases, there was a span of 14 bases. Germline V gene sequence: CDR1 MGHDK, CDR2 SYGVNS. CDR3 sequence (DNA): TGTGCCAGCAGTGAATGTGGGACGGGTCTTAGCACAGATACGCAGTATTTT. Its protein product is CASSECGTGLSTDTQYF.

This clonotype was observed a handful of times. The rearrangement links TRBV20-1 to TRBJ2-3, with unresolved D. There are 13 residues in the CDR3. The V gene lost 5 bases and the J gene lost 2 bases, with 11 bases spanning the gap. In germline, CDR1 is DFQATT, CDR2 SNEGSKA (reference sequence). CDR3: CSAPSRPTDTQYF. CDR3 bases: TGCAGTGCTCCCTCGCGGCCCACAGATACGCAGTATTTT.

In this sample, this clonotype turned up a few times. This chain links TRBV20-1 with TRBJ2-1, with D tentatively TRBD2 (6 bases). The V and J ends lost 5 bases and 2 bases respectively, with 10 bases between them. CDR1 DFQATT and CDR2 SNEGSKA come from the germline V gene (reference sequence). This CDR3 spans 13 amino acids. For the CDR3, the DNA is TGCAGTGCTCCCAGGACTACCTACAATGAGCAGTTCTTC. Translated: CSAPRTTYNEQFF.

This clonotype turned up a few times. The V call is TRBV12-3 or TRBV12-4, the J call TRBJ2-7; 8 nucleotides line up with TRBD2. This CDR3 comprises 18 residues. The trim removed 5 bases at V and 3 bases at J, leaving 18 bases unmatched. CDR3 bases: TGTGCCAGCAGTCTCTCTGGTGGGTCGACTAGCGAAATCTACGAGCAGTACTTC. This encodes CASSLSGGSTSEIYEQYF.

The J gene is TRBJ1-2, the V gene TRBV5-1; TRBD1 aligns across 8 bases. CDR3 size: 15 residues. Germline V gene lookup returns CDR1 SGHRS and CDR2 YFSETQ. After removal of 0 bases from V and 3 bases from J, the junction contained 4 bases not matched to a gene. CDR3 sequence: CASSLVYRGDYGYTF. CDR3 nucleotides: TGCGCCAGCAGCTTGGTTTACAGGGGGGACTATGGCTACACCTTC.

This clonotype was seen a handful of times. The chain is built from TRBV11-2 and TRBJ2-3; 12 nucleotides align to TRBD2. V trimming: 4 bases; J trimming: 2 bases; junction bases outside the gene matches: 4. This CDR3 contains 16 residues. Germline V gene data show CDR1 as SGHAT and CDR2 as FQNNGV. The CDR3 spells CASSSRTSGATDTQYF. The CDR3, as DNA: TGTGCCAGCAGCTCCAGGACTAGCGGGGCCACAGATACGCAGTATTTT.

The chain has TRBV20-1 and TRBJ1-5; the D is unclear. This CDR3 spans 12 amino acids. Germline V gives CDR1 DFQATT, CDR2 SNEGSKA (reference sequence). Trimming took 2 bases from V and 7 from J, leaving 9 bases between them. The CDR3 sequence: CSARIGNQPQHF. The CDR3 DNA follows: TGCAGTGCTAGAATAGGGAACCAGCCCCAGCATTTT.

V and J are TRBV2 and TRBJ1-3, with 7 bases identical to TRBD1. Germline V gene sequence: CDR1 SNHLY, CDR2 FYNNEI. This CDR3 is 14 amino acids long. Trimming removed 6 bases from V and 1 base from J; junction bases left unmatched: 3. CDR3 sequence (DNA): TGTGCCAGCAGAGTACAGGGGTCTGGAAACACCATATATTTT. Translated, it gives CASRVQGSGNTIYF.

The genes are TRBV25-1 and TRBJ2-1; 7 bases agree with TRBD1. CDR3 size: 15 residues. Germline V gives CDR1 MGHDK, CDR2 SYGVNS. Losses at the gene ends were 1 base for V and 10 bases for J; bases not matched to a gene: 10. The CDR3 sequence: CASSESGTAIYEQFF. The CDR3 nucleotides are TGTGCCAGCAGTGAATCCGGGACAGCGATCTACGAGCAGTTCTTC.

This clonotype was found once. CDR3 sequence: CARGGTGGTGELFF. CDR3 bases: TGTGCCAGAGGGGGGACAGGAGGGACCGGGGAGCTGTTTTTT. The chain joins TRBV6-1 to TRBJ2-2; 8 bases map to TRBD1. The CDR3 is 14 residues long. Germline V lookup: CDR1 MNHNS, CDR2 SASEGT. Trimming removed 9 bases from V and 5 bases from J; junction bases left unmatched: 8.

This clonotype was detected once. A read error may account for a junction end that differs from germline. The gene calls are TRBV19 and TRBJ1-2, with no clear D. The germline V gene encodes CDR1 LNHDA and CDR2 SQIVND (reference sequence). The CDR3 contains 16 residues. The CDR3: CASSPFPQDSNYGHTF. DNA of the CDR3: TGTGCCAGTAGCCCCTTTCCACAAGACTCTAACTATGGCCACACCTTC.

This clonotype was detected ten times or more. Here the CDR3 DNA reads TGCGCCAGCAGCTTTTGGGACTACAATGAGCAGTTCTTC. Its translation: CASSFWDYNEQFF. The chain has TRBV5-1 and TRBJ2-1, with unresolved D. Germline CDR1 and CDR2: SGHRS and YFSETQ. The CDR3 sequence is 13 residues long. V was cut by 2 bases and J by 3 bases, with 6 bases left in between. Filled out from reference TRBV5-1 and TRBJ2-1, the complete variable domain reads KAGVTQTPRYLIKTRGQQVTLSCSPISGHRSVSWYQQTPGQGLQFLFEYFSETQRNKGNFPGRFSGRQFSNSRSEMNVSTLELGDSALYLCASSFWDYNEQFFGPGTRLTVL.

The CDR3 DNA reads TGCAGTGCTAGATCCGGGACGGGTGAAGCTTTCTTT. Its protein product is CSARSGTGEAFF. The chain links TRBV20-1 to TRBJ1-1, with TRBD1 as a possible D gene (5 bases). Germline V gene sequence: CDR1 DFQATT, CDR2 SNEGSKA (reference sequence). The CDR3 has 12 amino acids. Trimming removed 2 bases from V and 7 bases from J, with 11 bases in between.

A few counts support this clonotype. CDR3 amino acids: CASSLWSGSEQYF. The CDR3 nucleotides read TGTGCCAGCAGCTTGTGGTCAGGGAGCGAGCAGTACTTC. The rearrangement links TRBV5-4 to TRBJ2-5; D possibly uses TRBD1 or TRBD2 (5 bases each). The end of the DNA is better explained by TRBJ2-7, so the J call may be wrong. The CDR3 has 13 residues. The germline V gene has CDR1 SGHNT and CDR2 YYREEE (reference sequence).